These 23 T cell receptor beta chains came from one sample sequenced in a study of T-cell reconstitution after alpha-beta-depleted transplantation in children. During its preparation, the TCRbeta library received unique molecular identifiers. TCRdb redid the calling of the PCR reads with MiXCR, one entry per CDR3 protein. The sample contains over 85,000 distinct CDR3 sequences, about 9.4% of which appear only once. Material: PBMCs from the stem cell graft donor, obtained from the stem cell graft. Source of these receptors: a human donor who donated a stem cell graft to a child with acute lymphoblastic leukemia.

In its sample, this clonotype was seen many times. The chain couples TRBV12-3 or TRBV12-4 to TRBJ1-5; no firm D call. The CDR3 spans 14 residues. Trimming shortened V by 2 bases and J by 6 bases, and 11 bases separated the two germline ends. The chain's CDR3 is CASSLSLGPQPQHF. The CDR3 region has the DNA TGTGCCAGCAGTTTAAGTCTTGGGCCTCAGCCCCAGCATTTT.

This clonotype was seen ten or more times. This chain joins TRBV7-2 and TRBJ2-7, with D tentatively TRBD2 (6 bases). The CDR3 consists of 13 residues. Trimming cost V 5 bases and J 7 bases, with 15 bases left between them. Germline V gene sequence: CDR1 SGHTA, CDR2 FQGNSA. Here the CDR3 DNA reads TGTGCCAGCAGCCCTTTCTCTCGGGGGGAGCAGTACTTC. Encoded protein: CASSPFSRGEQYF.

This clonotype was counted at least ten times. This sequence joins TRBV21-1 and TRBJ2-1; the listed D gene, TRBD1, was not tested against the DNA. TRBV21-1 is a documented pseudogene. The CDR3 loop spans 16 amino acids. CDR3 loop: CASSKEDNSSYNEQFF. CDR3 sequence (DNA): TGTGCCAGCAGCAAAGAGGACAACAGCTCCTACAATGAGCAGTTCTTC.

Many counts were recorded for this clonotype. The chain joins TRBV9 to TRBJ2-7, with 11 bases aligning to TRBD1. Germline CDR1 SGDLS, CDR2 YYNGEE. There are 15 residues in the CDR3. The V and J ends lost 0 bases and 3 bases, in that order; junction bases with no gene match: 2. This chain's CDR3 is CASSVGGTGGYEQYF. CDR3 coding DNA: TGTGCCAGCAGCGTAGGAGGGACAGGGGGCTACGAGCAGTACTTC.

This clonotype was counted at least ten times. The genes are TRBV6-5 and TRBJ2-2, with 10 bases fitting TRBD1. V was clipped by 6 bases and J by 3 bases; unmatched bases: 4. The CDR3 sequence is 15 residues long. The germline V gene encodes CDR1 MNHEY and CDR2 SVGAGI. This CDR3 reads CASRVGTGDTGELFF. Written as DNA, the CDR3 is TGTGCCAGCAGGGTCGGGACAGGGGACACCGGGGAGCTGTTTTTT.

This clonotype was observed at least ten times. CDR3: CSARRGVATDTQYF. In DNA, the CDR3 is TGCAGTGCTAGACGAGGAGTCGCCACAGATACGCAGTATTTT. The chain joins TRBV20-1 to TRBJ2-3; no reliable D call. CDR3 length: 14 amino acids. Trimming shortened V by 2 bases and J by 2 bases, and 11 bases separated the two germline ends. Germline lookup yields CDR1 DFQATT and CDR2 SNEGSKA (reference sequence).

This clonotype was seen ten or more times. The rearrangement joins TRBV5-1 to TRBJ2-2; 7 bases are a match to TRBD2. There are 16 residues in the CDR3. After removal of 4 bases from V and 0 bases from J, the junction contained 6 bases not matched to a gene. CDR1 and CDR2 (germline): SGHRS, YFSETQ. CDR3 protein: CASSPRGVANTGELFF. In nucleotides, the CDR3 is TGCGCCAGCAGCCCCCGGGGGGTCGCGAACACCGGGGAGCTGTTTTTT.

Many counts were recorded for this clonotype. The rearrangement uses TRBV5-1 and TRBJ2-1, with TRBD1 matching 9 bases. V lost 0 bases and J lost 6; bases outside the gene matches: 4. CDR1 and CDR2 from the germline V gene are SGHRS and YFSETQ. This CDR3 is built from 15 residues. The CDR3: CASSLAQGALNEQFF. CDR3 in DNA: TGCGCCAGCAGCTTGGCACAGGGGGCCCTCAATGAGCAGTTCTTC.

In this sample, this clonotype turned up many times. The chain combines TRBV5-1 with TRBJ2-7; no clear D gene. The V gene's germline CDR1 is SGHRS and CDR2 YFSETQ. V gave up 0 bases and J gave up 2 bases, with 9 bases separating them. This CDR3 is 14 amino acids long. Here the CDR3 DNA reads TGCGCCAGCAGCTTGGCCGCCGGCCCCTACGAGCAGTACTTC. Translated: CASSLAAGPYEQYF.

The sample holds many counts of this clonotype. The J gene is TRBJ1-6, the V gene TRBV9; the D is unclear. The CDR3 has 16 amino acids. V lost 2 bases to trimming and J lost 0 bases, with 9 bases between them. The V gene's germline CDR1 is SGDLS and CDR2 YYNGEE. For the CDR3, the DNA is TGTGCCAGCAGCGTTGGAAGTAGCTCCTATAATTCACCCCTCCACTTT. This codes for CASSVGSSSYNSPLHF.

This clonotype appeared many times. The chain has TRBV5-1 and TRBJ2-3, with D possibly matching TRBD1 (5 bases). The V gene's germline CDR1 is SGHRS and CDR2 YFSETQ. The length of the CDR3 is 16 residues. The V and J ends lost 0 bases and 2 bases respectively, with 13 bases between them. CDR3 in DNA: TGCGCCAGCAGCTTGGGCCGTGACAGCCTCACAGATACGCAGTATTTT. The encoded protein is CASSLGRDSLTDTQYF.

This clonotype was detected ten times or more. The V gene is TRBV20-1, the J gene TRBJ2-5; the match to TRBD2 covers 9 bases. The CDR3 covers 13 residues. Germline CDR1 and CDR2: DFQATT and SNEGSKA (reference sequence). The ends lost 2 bases at V and 5 bases at J; junction bases unmatched: 3. CDR3 DNA: TGCAGTGCTAGAAGCACTAGCGGGGAGACCCAGTACTTC. As protein: CSARSTSGETQYF.

This clonotype was seen repeatedly, ten times or more. The chain has TRBV9 and TRBJ1-2; D is undetermined. The V gene's germline CDR1 is SGDLS and CDR2 YYNGEE. The CDR3 is 16 amino acids. Trimming pared 0 bases from V and 0 bases from J, leaving 12 bases between. CDR3 coding DNA: TGTGCCAGCAGCGTAGTCATGGGCGCCTCTAACTATGGCTACACCTTC. Its translation: CASSVVMGASNYGYTF.

This clonotype was seen repeatedly, ten times or more. The chain links TRBV12-3 or TRBV12-4 to TRBJ2-1; weak D call: TRBD1 (5 bases). V was clipped by 5 bases and J by 4 bases, with 12 bases between them. The CDR3 sequence is 14 residues long. The DNA of the CDR3 is TGTGCCAGCAGTCCCCCAGGGTCGTACAATGAGCAGTTCTTC. Encoded protein: CASSPPGSYNEQFF.

The chain is built from TRBV2 and TRBJ2-6, with D maybe TRBD2 (6 bases). Germline CDR1 SNHLY, CDR2 FYNNEI. The CDR3 sequence is 16 residues long. Trimming removed 6 bases at V and 2 bases at J, with 14 bases between. Here the CDR3 DNA reads TGTGCCAGCAGCCCCACTAGACTAGCTGGGGCCAACGTCCTGACTTTC. This sequence encodes CASSPTRLAGANVLTF.

This clonotype showed up many times. The chain is built from TRBV4-3 and TRBJ2-1, with 7 bases lining up with TRBD1. The CDR3 extends over 13 amino acids. Germline lookup yields CDR1 LGHNA and CDR2 YSLEER. J lost 9 bases, V lost 3 bases, and 5 bases had no gene match. CDR3 in DNA: TGCGCCAGCAGCCACCGGGACAGCGGTGAGCAGTTCTTC. It translates to CASSHRDSGEQFF.

This clonotype was picked up many times. The rearrangement joins TRBV28 to TRBJ2-1; a possible D gene is TRBD2 (5 bases). Germline values: CDR1 MDHEN, CDR2 SYDVKM. The CDR3 loop spans 13 amino acids. V was cut by 6 bases and J by 7 bases, with 13 bases left in between. CDR3 region: CASSRATGNEQFF. As DNA, the CDR3 is TGTGCCAGCAGCCGTGCGACGGGGAATGAGCAGTTCTTC.

This clonotype was detected ten times or more. The V call is TRBV7-2, the J call TRBJ2-3; possible D gene TRBD2, 5 bases. The CDR3 spans 15 residues. V lost 4 bases to trimming and J lost 0 bases, with 11 bases between them. Per the germline V gene, CDR1 is SGHTA and CDR2 is FQGNSA. CDR3 in DNA: TGTGCCAGCAGCTGGGAGCGACATAGCACAGATACGCAGTATTTT. Amino acids: CASSWERHSTDTQYF.

This clonotype was detected ten times or more. The CDR3 region has the DNA TGTGCCAGCAGCGGACAGGTCTACGAGCAGTACTTC. This translates into CASSGQVYEQYF. This rearrangement joins TRBV25-1 to TRBJ2-7; 7 bases are a match to TRBD1. The junction had 2 bases not matched to a gene; V was cut back by 6 bases and J by 3 bases. Germline V lookup: CDR1 MGHDK, CDR2 SYGVNS. This CDR3 is built from 12 residues.

This clonotype was picked up many times. In DNA, the CDR3 is TGTGCCAGCAGCTCCTACGGGACAGGGGAGGAGACCCAGTACTTC. Encoded protein: CASSSYGTGEETQYF. This chain connects TRBV13 to TRBJ2-5, with 10 bases that match TRBD1. This CDR3 is 15 amino acids long. The V and J ends lost 4 bases and 5 bases, in that order; junction bases with no gene match: 7. Germline V gene data show CDR1 as PRHDT and CDR2 as FYEKMQ (reference sequence).

Many counts were recorded for this clonotype. The V and J genes are TRBV4-1 and TRBJ1-1; 7 nucleotides match TRBD1. This CDR3 region has 17 residues. Losses at the gene ends were 4 bases for V and 3 bases for J; bases not matched to a gene: 14. Germline assignment: CDR1 MGHRA and CDR2 YSYEKL. The CDR3 DNA reads as TGCGCCAGCAGCCTGGACAGGAATGTTGTTGAGTACACTGAAGCTTTCTTT. This encodes CASSLDRNVVEYTEAFF.

This clonotype was seen at least ten times. This chain uses TRBV20-1 with TRBJ2-7; 7 bases are shared with TRBD2. The CDR3 sequence is 15 residues long. Germline values: CDR1 DFQATT, CDR2 SNEGSKA (reference sequence). With V trimmed by 4 bases and J by 4 bases, 13 bases remained unmatched. The CDR3 spells CSATEGAGASYEQYF. Here the CDR3 DNA reads TGCAGTGCTACCGAAGGGGCGGGAGCCTCATACGAGCAGTACTTC.

This clonotype was found many times. The chain is built from TRBV19 and TRBJ2-1; TRBD1 agrees at 10 bases. The V gene's germline CDR1 is LNHDA and CDR2 SQIVND (reference sequence). The ends lost 5 bases at V and 6 bases at J; junction bases unmatched: 4. The CDR3 has 14 amino acids. CDR3 in DNA: TGTGCCAGTAGTTTACGGGACAGGGGCAATGAGCAGTTCTTC. The encoded protein is CASSLRDRGNEQFF.